These 28 T cell receptor beta chains were all obtained from the same sample, sequenced in a study of shared clonotypes between healthy human individuals. TCRdb's table, derived via immunoSEQ multiplex PCR, lists solely in-frame clones and lacks some. The repertoire holds a few million clones, with around 94% as singletons. The sequenced sample consisted of naive CD4+ T cells sorted from blood. The subset here: CD45RA+ positively selected. These receptor sequences come from a man aged 18 to 35 in good health.

A single count supports this clone. The V gene is TRBV5-1, the J gene TRBJ2-5; 8 bases match TRBD2. Germline V gene sequence: CDR1 SGHRS, CDR2 YFSETQ. The trim removed 2 bases at V and 3 bases at J, leaving 6 bases unmatched. The CDR3 covers 15 residues. CDR3: CASSLTGTREETQYF. Written as DNA, the CDR3 is TGCGCCAGCAGCTTAACCGGGACTAGGGAAGAGACCCAGTACTTC.

A remark on this clone: One end of the junction does not line up with germline, which may come from a read error. The chain couples TRBV11-2 to TRBJ1-1; D ambiguous. This CDR3 is 9 amino acids long. Germline CDR1 SGHAT, CDR2 FQNNGV. The CDR3 DNA follows: TGTGCCAGCAGCACAGACGGCTACTTT. It specifies CASSTDGYF. The complete variable domain, with remaining parts taken from reference TRBV11-2 and TRBJ1-1, reads EAGVAQSPRYKIIEKRQSVAFWCNPISGHATLYWYQQILGQGPKLLIQFQNNGVVDDSQLPKDRFSAERLKGVDSTLKIQPAKLEDSAVYLCASSTDGYFGQGTRLTVV.

V gene TRBV19 combines with J gene TRBJ2-5; D not certain. Trimming took off 4 bases at V and 7 bases at J, with 13 bases between the two ends. There are 13 residues in the CDR3. Germline V gene sequence: CDR1 LNHDA, CDR2 SQIVND (reference sequence). The CDR3: CASSTGPGRTQYF. CDR3 nucleotide sequence: TGTGCCAGTAGTACCGGGCCCGGGCGGACCCAGTACTTC.

V and J are TRBV6-6 and TRBJ2-3; no clear D. The CDR3 sequence is 13 residues long. V was trimmed by 1 base and J by 5 bases, leaving 7 bases between them. CDR1 is MNHNY, CDR2 SVGAGI, per germline (reference sequence). For the CDR3, the DNA is TGTGCCAGCAGTTACTACCGCGTAGATACGCAGTATTTT. Protein: CASSYYRVDTQYF.

With regard to this clone: Other nucleotide sequences in the sample specify the same CDR3. The chain has TRBV9 and TRBJ1-6; D is perhaps TRBD1 (6 bases). V was cut by 3 bases and J by 10 bases, with 14 bases left in between. This CDR3 is built from 14 residues. Germline loops: CDR1 SGDLS, CDR2 YYNGEE. The DNA of the CDR3 is TGTGCCAGCAGCGGCGACCAGGGGTACTCACCCCTCCACTTT. Translation gives CASSGDQGYSPLHF.

The chain employs TRBV5-1 and TRBJ1-2; 8 nucleotides agree with TRBD1. This CDR3 spans 14 amino acids. Trimming at V came to 4 bases and at J to 4 bases, leaving 6 bases not matched to a gene. The V gene's germline CDR1 is SGHRS and CDR2 YFSETQ. CDR3 DNA: TGCGCCAGCAGCGCTGGACAGGGTCTCTATGGCTACACCTTC. It specifies CASSAGQGLYGYTF.

The chain employs TRBV27 and TRBJ2-3, with TRBD1 matching 7 bases. CDR1 and CDR2 (germline): MNHEY, SMNVEV (reference sequence). The CDR3 has 14 amino acids. V lost 4 bases to trimming and J lost 9 bases; unmatched junction nucleotides: 10. The CDR3 loop reads CASSYKQGSGTQYF. The CDR3 bases are TGTGCCAGCAGTTACAAACAGGGGTCAGGGACGCAGTATTTT.

This chain links TRBV6-1 with TRBJ1-1; 8 nucleotides match TRBD1. J gave up 5 bases and V 7 bases, and 12 bases lay outside the gene matches. CDR1 MNHNS and CDR2 SASEGT come from the germline V gene. The CDR3 runs to 15 residues. CDR3 nucleotide sequence: TGTGCCAGCATAAGGAGGTCAGGGGGCATGACTGAAGCTTTCTTT. This encodes CASIRRSGGMTEAFF.

The chain carries TRBV9 and TRBJ1-2; the match to TRBD1 covers 7 bases. Per germline, CDR1 SGDLS and CDR2 YYNGEE. Trimming removed 0 bases from V and 8 bases from J; junction bases left unmatched: 10. This CDR3 has 15 amino acids. The CDR3 loop is CASSVEGRQGEGYTF. Written as DNA, the CDR3 is TGTGCCAGCAGCGTAGAGGGGAGGCAGGGGGAGGGCTACACCTTC. The whole variable domain, remainder taken from reference TRBV9 and TRBJ1-2, is DSGVTQTPKHLITATGQRVTLRCSPRSGDLSVYWYQQSLDQGLQFLIQYYNGEERAKGNILERFSAQQFPDLHSELNLSSLELGDSALYFCASSVEGRQGEGYTFGSGTRLTVV.

The chain links TRBV6-5 to TRBJ1-1; D ambiguous. Deletions cut 5 bases from V and 1 base from J, with 11 bases between. This CDR3 has 14 amino acids. Germline values: CDR1 MNHEY, CDR2 SVGAGI. The CDR3 nucleotides are TGTGCCAGCAGTCTAAGGACGGGGAACACTGAAGCTTTCTTT. Amino acids: CASSLRTGNTEAFF.

As concerns this clone: Other DNA variants within this sample encode the same CDR3. DNA for the CDR3: TGTGCCAGCAGCCACCCGGGACGGCAAGAGACCCAGTACTTC. It is translated as CASSHPGRQETQYF. The V gene is TRBV25-1, the J gene TRBJ2-5, with D tentatively TRBD1 or TRBD2 (5 bases each). Germline V lookup: CDR1 MGHDK, CDR2 SYGVNS. Trimming stripped 6 bases from V and 2 bases from J, with 13 bases between. The CDR3 runs 14 residues.

This chain connects TRBV14 to TRBJ1-1, with D hard to call. The germline CDR1 and CDR2 sequences are SGHDN and FVKESK. V was pared by 4 bases and J by 6 bases, with 15 bases between. The CDR3 sequence is 14 residues long. CDR3 nucleotides: TGTGCCAGCAGCCCCTACGTCATCGGGGCTGAAGCTTTCTTT. This codes for CASSPYVIGAEAFF.

The chain couples TRBV19 to TRBJ2-2; TRBD2 aligns across 8 bases. Germline V CDR1 and CDR2: LNHDA, SQIVND (reference sequence). The length of the CDR3 is 17 residues. J was trimmed by 3 bases and V by 7 bases; bases with no gene match: 13. The chain's CDR3 is CASTSSGRAYDTGELFF. The CDR3 coding sequence is TGTGCCAGTACCTCGTCCGGGAGGGCCTATGACACCGGGGAGCTGTTTTTT. Combining the CDR3 with reference TRBV19 and TRBJ2-2 gives the whole variable domain DGGITQSPKYLFRKEGQNVTLSCEQNLNHDAMYWYRQDPGQGLRLIYYSQIVNDFQKGDIAEGYSVSREKKESFPLTVTSAQKNPTAFYLCASTSSGRAYDTGELFFGEGSRLTVL.

The V gene is TRBV5-4, the J gene TRBJ2-7; 10 bases line up with TRBD2. CDR1 is SGHNT and CDR2 is YYREEE in the germline V gene (reference sequence). After removal of 3 bases from V and 6 bases from J, the junction contained 15 bases not matched to a gene. The CDR3 consists of 17 residues. CDR3 loop: CASSWITPSGRRGEQYF. CDR3 nucleotides: TGTGCCAGCAGCTGGATAACTCCTAGCGGGAGACGAGGCGAGCAGTACTTC.

The rearrangement joins TRBV6-1 to TRBJ2-6; no clear D gene. The CDR3 extends over 18 amino acids. V was clipped by 2 bases and J by 4 bases, with 18 bases between them. CDR1 and CDR2 from the germline V gene are MNHNS and SASEGT. CDR3 in amino acids: CASSETLGPGLGANVLTF. The CDR3 DNA follows: TGTGCCAGCAGTGAAACCCTAGGACCGGGCTTGGGGGCCAACGTCCTGACTTTC.

V gene TRBV5-1 combines with J gene TRBJ2-1; the match to TRBD2 covers 8 bases. The CDR3 has 14 residues. The germline V gene has CDR1 SGHRS and CDR2 YFSETQ. The V segment lost 0 bases and the J segment 8 bases; nucleotides outside the gene matches: 4. This CDR3 is CASSLERGNDEQFF. CDR3 coding DNA: TGCGCCAGCAGCTTGGAGCGGGGGAACGATGAGCAGTTCTTC.

The chain carries TRBV7-8 and TRBJ1-1; no clear D gene. The V gene's germline CDR1 is SGHVS and CDR2 FQNEAQ. The CDR3 sequence is 16 residues long. V was pared by 3 bases and J by 1 base, with 15 bases between. The CDR3 region has the DNA TGTGCCAGCAGCTTTAGATCCGGGCAGTCGAACACTGAAGCTTTCTTT. This codes for CASSFRSGQSNTEAFF.

CDR3 DNA: TGTGCCAGCGTTAAATTCAATGAGCAGTTCTTC. Its translation is CASVKFNEQFF. The chain uses TRBV6-1 and TRBJ2-1, with D uncertain. The CDR3 consists of 11 residues. The V gene lost 8 bases and the J gene lost 6 bases, with 8 bases spanning the gap. The germline gives CDR1 MNHNS, CDR2 SASEGT.

This CDR3 is CASSYSPSNFYEQYF. In DNA form, the CDR3 reads TGTGCCAGCAGTTACTCCCCTAGCAATTTCTACGAGCAGTACTTC. This chain joins TRBV6-5 and TRBJ2-7, with D maybe TRBD2 (5 bases). This CDR3 is 15 amino acids long. Germline V lookup: CDR1 MNHEY, CDR2 SVGAGI. V lost 0 bases and J 3 bases, leaving 12 bases between the germline ends.

The genes are TRBV7-2 and TRBJ1-1; no reliable D call. The CDR3 runs 12 residues. Trimming shortened V by 4 bases and J by 7 bases, and 10 bases separated the two germline ends. Per the germline V gene, CDR1 is SGHTA and CDR2 is FQGNSA. The CDR3 here is CASSSFHGEAFF. CDR3 nucleotides: TGTGCCAGCAGCTCCTTCCATGGTGAAGCTTTCTTT.

Regarding this clone: Germline is not matched at one junction end, which may reflect a read error. The rearrangement uses TRBV7-7 and TRBJ2-1; 9 positions match TRBD1. This CDR3 contains 16 residues. Per germline, CDR1 SSHAT and CDR2 FNYEAQ (reference sequence). DNA of the CDR3: TGTGCTAGCAGCTTAGCCGGGACAGGGTCTTCCAGTGAGCAGTTCTTC. Translated: CASSLAGTGSSSEQFF.

This chain connects TRBV7-8 to TRBJ2-7; 7 positions match TRBD1. Germline CDR1 SGHVS, CDR2 FQNEAQ. There are 14 residues in the CDR3. The V and J ends lost 4 bases and 5 bases, in that order; junction bases with no gene match: 8. The CDR3 coding sequence is TGTGCCAGCAGCTCGGGACAGAACTTCGACGAGCAGTACTTC. Protein sequence: CASSSGQNFDEQYF.

The CDR3 sequence: CASSPGQGDEKLFF. Here the CDR3 DNA reads TGTGCCAGCAGTCCGGGACAGGGGGACGAAAAACTGTTTTTT. The chain uses TRBV7-9 and TRBJ1-4, with 11 nucleotides matching TRBD1. The germline CDR1 and CDR2 sequences are SEHNR and FQNEAQ (reference sequence). The V and J ends lost 6 bases and 8 bases, in that order; junction bases with no gene match: 5. The CDR3 runs to 14 residues.

This sequence joins TRBV5-5 and TRBJ2-5; D tentatively reads TRBD1 or TRBD2 (5 bases each). This CDR3 contains 14 residues. The V end was cut by 5 bases, the J end by 4 bases, with 15 bases between. Germline-derived CDR1 and CDR2 are SGHKS and YYEKEE (reference sequence). This CDR3 is CASSLAGTLETQYF. CDR3 nucleotide sequence: TGTGCCAGCAGTTTAGCCGGGACCCTAGAGACCCAGTACTTC.

This sequence joins TRBV4-1 and TRBJ2-5; D gene uncertain. The CDR3 runs to 13 residues. Germline lookup yields CDR1 MGHRA and CDR2 YSYEKL. Trimming removed 4 bases from V and 8 bases from J, with 14 bases in between. DNA for the CDR3: TGCGCCAGCAGCCCCCCCCTTCAAGGAACCCAGTACTTC. Translation gives CASSPPLQGTQYF.

The CDR3 bases are TGTGCCAGCACAGACGGGAGCACTGGGGCCAACGTCCTGACTTTC. Translation gives CASTDGSTGANVLTF. This chain uses TRBV6-1 with TRBJ2-6; D may be TRBD2 (6 bases). Trimming removed 7 bases at V and 2 bases at J, with 12 bases between. The CDR3 has 15 residues. Germline V lookup: CDR1 MNHNS, CDR2 SASEGT.

As regards this clone: Other DNA sequences of this sample code for an identical CDR3. CDR3 in DNA: TGTGCCACTGCCGGACACGGCCCCAACACCGGGGAGCTGTTTTTT. The encoded protein is CATAGHGPNTGELFF. V gene TRBV2 combines with J gene TRBJ2-2, with D possibly being TRBD1 (5 bases). Trimming left V 10 bases short and J 2 bases short, with 17 bases between. The CDR3 consists of 15 residues. Germline V gene lookup returns CDR1 SNHLY and CDR2 FYNNEI.

The chain employs TRBV5-1 and TRBJ1-4; a weak D match, TRBD1 (6 bases). Germline V CDR1 and CDR2: SGHRS, YFSETQ. Between the trimmed V and J ends, which lost 7 bases and 8 bases, there was a span of 18 bases. This CDR3 region has 14 residues. The CDR3 is CASGLLGAEEKLFF. DNA of the CDR3: TGCGCCAGCGGACTCCTGGGGGCGGAAGAAAAACTGTTTTTT.